This TCR beta chain was obtained from a study of control samples from healthy donors and cancer patients. The table came from immunoSEQ multiplex PCR; TCRdb's copy has only in-frame clones and leaves some out. The sample shows 65,000 to 70,000 clones, 84% of them seen only once. Looked up from germline, CDR1 is SGDLS and CDR2 is YYNGEE. J lost 5 bases, V lost 3 bases, and 10 bases had no gene match. The CDR3 is made up of 16 amino acids. This chain connects TRBV9 to TRBJ2-5; the match to TRBD2 covers 10 bases. This TCR was recovered from a woman between 45 and 65 years old with lung cancer. The sequencing sample was made of PBMCs. DNA of the CDR3: TGTGCCAGCAGCGCGGCTAGCGGGGGCCAAAAGGAGACCCAGTACTTC. Its translation: CASSAASGGQKETQYF.